The clone carrying this T cell receptor beta chain has ten or more counts. Its target is not known. Using its own MiXCR run on the 5' RACE reads, TCRdb lists one record per CDR3 protein. This table holds more than 200,000 distinct CDR3 sequences, around 15% found once. This record belongs to a study of T-cell memory formation after mild COVID-19. On the study more broadly: The two donors had largely donor-specific TCR clusters. Study conclusions and caveats: Balance between CD4 and CD8 was seen in clones contracting day 15 to 85, and a CD4+ lean was seen in later expanders.

The CDR3 is 15 residues long. Trimming pared 6 bases from V and 6 bases from J, leaving 18 bases between. The specimen sequenced was PBMCs or a T cell subset sorted from them (not recorded which). The rearrangement uses TRBV12-3 or TRBV12-4 and TRBJ2-1; no definite D call. The sequence was obtained from a man younger than 30 who had mild COVID-19 (a few samples of this study predate the infection). Cell type and time point are not known. The CDR3 region has the DNA TGTGCCAGCAGCCAGCTGTCGACAAAGGGCAATGAGCAGTTCTTC. Translating gives CASSQLSTKGNEQFF.